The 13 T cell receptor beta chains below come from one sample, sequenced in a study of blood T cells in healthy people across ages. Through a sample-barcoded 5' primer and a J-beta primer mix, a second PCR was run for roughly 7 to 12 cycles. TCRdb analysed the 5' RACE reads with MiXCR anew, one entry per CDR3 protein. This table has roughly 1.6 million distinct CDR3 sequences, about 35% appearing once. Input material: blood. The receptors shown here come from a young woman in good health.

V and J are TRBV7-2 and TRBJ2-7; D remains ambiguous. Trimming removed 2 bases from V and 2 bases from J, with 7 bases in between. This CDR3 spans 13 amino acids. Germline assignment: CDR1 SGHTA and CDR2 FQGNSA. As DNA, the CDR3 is TGTGCCAGCAGCTTACCCCCTCCCTACGAGCAGTACTTC. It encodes CASSLPPPYEQYF.

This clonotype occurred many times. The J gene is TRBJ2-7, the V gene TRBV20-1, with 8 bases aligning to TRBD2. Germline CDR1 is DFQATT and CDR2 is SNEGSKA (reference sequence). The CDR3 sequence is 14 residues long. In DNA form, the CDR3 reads TGCAGCCTCCTCTCGGGGGGGCAGGCCTACGAGCAGTACTTC. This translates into CSLLSGGQAYEQYF.

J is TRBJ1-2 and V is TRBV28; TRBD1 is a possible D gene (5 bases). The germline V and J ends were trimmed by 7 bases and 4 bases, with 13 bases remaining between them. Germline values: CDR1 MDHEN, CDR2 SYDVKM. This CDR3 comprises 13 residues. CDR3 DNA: TGTGCCAGCAATTGGGGCGGCCTCTATGGCTACACCTTC. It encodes CASNWGGLYGYTF.

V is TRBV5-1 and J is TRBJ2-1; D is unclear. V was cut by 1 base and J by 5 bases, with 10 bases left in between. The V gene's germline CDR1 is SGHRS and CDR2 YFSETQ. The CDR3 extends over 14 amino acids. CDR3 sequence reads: CASSLPQQNNEQFF. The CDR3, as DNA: TGCGCCAGCAGCTTGCCCCAACAAAACAATGAGCAGTTCTTC.

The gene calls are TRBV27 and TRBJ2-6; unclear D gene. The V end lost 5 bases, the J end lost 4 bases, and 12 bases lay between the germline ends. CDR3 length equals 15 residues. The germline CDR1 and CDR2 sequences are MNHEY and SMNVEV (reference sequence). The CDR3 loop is CASSLQYYGANVLTF. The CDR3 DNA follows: TGTGCCAGCAGTCTTCAGTACTACGGGGCCAACGTCCTGACTTTC.

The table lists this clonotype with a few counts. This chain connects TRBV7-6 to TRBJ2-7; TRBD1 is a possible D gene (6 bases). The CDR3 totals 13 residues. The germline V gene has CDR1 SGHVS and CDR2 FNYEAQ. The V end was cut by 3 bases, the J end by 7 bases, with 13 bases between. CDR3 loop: CASSFDRKGEQYF. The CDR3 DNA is TGTGCCAGCAGCTTTGACAGGAAAGGAGAGCAGTACTTC.

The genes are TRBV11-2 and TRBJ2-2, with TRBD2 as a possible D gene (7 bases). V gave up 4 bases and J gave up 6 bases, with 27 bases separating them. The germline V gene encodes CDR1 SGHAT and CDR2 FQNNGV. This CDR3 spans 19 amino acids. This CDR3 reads CASSSLKRQVGRPAGELFF. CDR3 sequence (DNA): TGTGCCAGCAGCTCACTTAAAAGACAGGTCGGGAGGCCGGCCGGGGAGCTGTTTTTT.

CDR3 sequence: CASSFGYMNTEAFF. In DNA form, the CDR3 reads TGTGCCAGCAGCTTTGGATATATGAACACTGAAGCTTTCTTT. The chain carries TRBV5-5 and TRBJ1-1; the D is unclear. V lost 2 bases and J 0 bases, leaving 8 bases between the germline ends. Germline loops: CDR1 SGHKS, CDR2 YYEKEE (reference sequence). The CDR3 sequence is 14 residues long.

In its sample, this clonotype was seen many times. The CDR3 nucleotides are TGCAGCGTTCAGGGGGGCGAAGAGACCCAGTACTTC. It translates to CSVQGGEETQYF. J is TRBJ2-5 and V is TRBV29-1, with D perhaps matching TRBD1 (7 bases). The V end was cut by 5 bases, the J end by 3 bases, with 10 bases between. The CDR3 covers 12 residues. Germline-derived CDR1 and CDR2 are SQVTM and ANQGSEA.

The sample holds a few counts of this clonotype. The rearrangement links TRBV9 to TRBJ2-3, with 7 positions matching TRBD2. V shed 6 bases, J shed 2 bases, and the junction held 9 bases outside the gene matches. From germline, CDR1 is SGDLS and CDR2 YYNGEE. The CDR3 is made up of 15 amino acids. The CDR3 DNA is TGTGCCAGCACCCCAAGCGGGACCAACACAGATACGCAGTATTTT. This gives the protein CASTPSGTNTDTQYF. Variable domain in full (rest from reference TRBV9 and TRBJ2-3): DSGVTQTPKHLITATGQRVTLRCSPRSGDLSVYWYQQSLDQGLQFLIQYYNGEERAKGNILERFSAQQFPDLHSELNLSSLELGDSALYFCASTPSGTNTDTQYFGPGTRLTVL.

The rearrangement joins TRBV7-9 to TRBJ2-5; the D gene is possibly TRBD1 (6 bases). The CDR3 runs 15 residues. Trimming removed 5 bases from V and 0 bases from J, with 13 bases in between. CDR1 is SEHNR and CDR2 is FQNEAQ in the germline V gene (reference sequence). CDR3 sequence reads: CASSRKGQYQETQYF. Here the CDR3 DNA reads TGTGCCAGCAGCAGAAAAGGACAGTACCAAGAGACCCAGTACTTC.

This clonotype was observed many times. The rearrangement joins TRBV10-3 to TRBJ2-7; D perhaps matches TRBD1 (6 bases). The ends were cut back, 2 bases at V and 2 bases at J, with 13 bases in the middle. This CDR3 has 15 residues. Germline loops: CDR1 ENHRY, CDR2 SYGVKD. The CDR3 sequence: CAISEVGTPTYEQYF. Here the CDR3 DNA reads TGTGCCATCAGTGAGGTAGGGACACCTACCTACGAGCAGTACTTC.

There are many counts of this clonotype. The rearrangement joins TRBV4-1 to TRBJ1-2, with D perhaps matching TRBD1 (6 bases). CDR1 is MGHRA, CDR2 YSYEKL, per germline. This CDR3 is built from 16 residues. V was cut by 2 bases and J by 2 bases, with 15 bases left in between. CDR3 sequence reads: CASSQPTQGRNYGYTF. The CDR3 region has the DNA TGCGCCAGCAGCCAACCAACACAGGGAAGGAACTATGGCTACACCTTC.